A single sample gave rise to the 26 T cell receptor beta chains below, sequenced in a study of blood T cell repertoires in COVID-19. The assay was immunoSEQ multiplex PCR, and TCRdb's table has in-frame clones only and misses some. Of more than 250,000 clones in the sample, more than 75% are singletons; the top ten hold approximately 2.6%. The sample taken for sequencing was PBMCs or T cells enriched from blood (not recorded which). These receptors were taken from a woman aged 18-30 years who had recovered from COVID-19.

The chain joins TRBV25-1 to TRBJ2-5, with D possibly TRBD2 on 6 matching bases. This CDR3 is 15 amino acids long. V lost 7 bases and J lost 5, with 20 bases in between. Germline CDR1 MGHDK, CDR2 SYGVNS. The CDR3 is CASIHRDSGIETQYF. CDR3 sequence (DNA): TGTGCCAGCATTCACCGGGACTCCGGCATCGAGACCCAGTACTTC.

This clone was seen a single time. This chain uses TRBV15 with TRBJ2-7; 7 bases agree with TRBD1. V lost 9 bases to trimming and J lost 2 bases; unmatched junction nucleotides: 7. The CDR3 has 13 residues. Germline CDR1 is LNHNV and CDR2 is YYDKDF (reference sequence). The CDR3, as DNA: TGTGCCACAGGGTCGGGACAGACCTACGAGCAGTACTTC. Amino acid sequence: CATGSGQTYEQYF.

There are a few counts of this clone. The J gene is TRBJ2-1, the V gene TRBV25-1; 7 nucleotides agree with TRBD2. V lost 6 bases to trimming and J lost 5 bases; unmatched junction nucleotides: 13. CDR3 length: 16 residues. The germline CDR1 and CDR2 sequences are MGHDK and SYGVNS. The CDR3 DNA sequence: TGTGCCAGCAGGGGCCCGAGCGGGGATACACACAATGAGCAGTTCTTC. It codes for CASRGPSGDTHNEQFF.

V usage is TRBV13 and J usage is TRBJ1-2, with 10 bases aligning to TRBD1. The CDR3 has 15 residues. Germline V gene sequence: CDR1 PRHDT, CDR2 FYEKMQ (reference sequence). V was pared by 5 bases and J by 3 bases, with 6 bases of the junction left unmatched. The CDR3 protein is CASSLDRGLDYGYTF. The CDR3 DNA sequence: TGTGCCAGCAGCCTAGACAGGGGGCTGGACTATGGCTACACCTTC. The complete variable domain, with remaining parts taken from reference TRBV13 and TRBJ1-2, reads AAGVIQSPRHLIKEKRETATLKCYPIPRHDTVYWYQQGPGQDPQFLISFYEKMQSDKGSIPDRFSAQQFSDYHSELNMSSLELGDSALYFCASSLDRGLDYGYTFGSGTRLTVV.

This clone appeared a few times. The gene calls are TRBV6-5 and TRBJ1-5, with D tentatively TRBD1 (6 bases). With 6 bases removed from V and 0 bases from J, the gap between germline ends came to 9 bases. Germline V gives CDR1 MNHEY, CDR2 SVGAGI. CDR3 length: 14 residues. The CDR3 coding sequence is TGTGCCAGCAGGAGGGACATTAGCAATCAGCCCCAGCATTTT. Residues: CASRRDISNQPQHF.

The chain couples TRBV20-1 to TRBJ2-1; D gene uncertain. CDR1 and CDR2 from the germline V gene are DFQATT and SNEGSKA (reference sequence). The CDR3 is 17 residues long. V lost 3 bases and J lost 3, with 21 bases in between. As DNA, the CDR3 is TGCAGTGCTAGTCGATCCGGCAGCGACGTCTACTACAATGAGCAGTTCTTC. This codes for CSASRSGSDVYYNEQFF.

The chain couples TRBV3-1 (or the pseudogene TRBV3-2) to TRBJ2-1; possible D gene TRBD1, 6 bases. CDR1 and CDR2 from the germline V gene are LGHDT and YNNKEL (reference sequence). Trimming left V 0 bases short and J 4 bases short, with 16 bases between. The CDR3 consists of 17 residues. The CDR3, as DNA: TGTGCCAGCAGCCAAGATCCTCAGGGGAGTTTTTACAATGAGCAGTTCTTC. Protein product: CASSQDPQGSFYNEQFF.

The rearrangement uses TRBV4-2 and TRBJ2-7; D remains unclear. Germline CDR1 LGHNA, CDR2 YNFKEQ. V shed 0 bases and J shed 6 bases, with 12 bases lying between them. CDR3 length: 14 amino acids. The CDR3: CASSQDRLLSEQYF. The CDR3 bases are TGTGCCAGCAGCCAAGATCGTCTACTCTCCGAGCAGTACTTC.

This rearrangement joins TRBV6-1 to TRBJ1-2; D is ambiguous. V dropped 2 bases and J dropped 0 bases, with 7 bases sitting between them. The CDR3 totals 14 residues. The germline CDR1 and CDR2 sequences are MNHNS and SASEGT. This chain's CDR3 is CASSEMQANYGYTF. The DNA for the CDR3 is TGTGCCAGCAGTGAAATGCAGGCTAACTATGGCTACACCTTC.

This chain links TRBV19 with TRBJ1-1; D perhaps matches TRBD1 (6 bases). V dropped 4 bases and J dropped 4 bases, with 19 bases sitting between them. The length of the CDR3 is 16 residues. The germline gives CDR1 LNHDA, CDR2 SQIVND (reference sequence). In DNA form, the CDR3 reads TGTGCCAGTAGTAAGCCCTCAGTACAGGGTGGCACTGAAGCTTTCTTT. This codes for CASSKPSVQGGTEAFF.

Only a few counts were recorded for this clone. The V gene is TRBV19, the J gene TRBJ1-2, with 8 bases that match TRBD1. The CDR3 sequence is 13 residues long. V shed 7 bases and J 9 bases; nucleotides not matched to a gene: 10. The germline V gene encodes CDR1 LNHDA and CDR2 SQIVND (reference sequence). The CDR3 loop reads CASTLRGLYSYTF. The CDR3 nucleotides are TGTGCCAGTACGCTCAGGGGGCTTTACAGCTACACCTTC.

The V and J genes are TRBV9 and TRBJ2-1, with D possibly TRBD2 on 7 matching bases. The CDR3 extends over 14 amino acids. Germline lookup yields CDR1 SGDLS and CDR2 YYNGEE. The V and J ends lost 3 bases and 5 bases respectively, with 12 bases between them. The CDR3, as DNA: TGTGCCAGCAGCGGACGGGGGGCGGACAATGAGCAGTTCTTC. Encoded protein: CASSGRGADNEQFF.

This chain links TRBV28 with TRBJ2-1; 11 bases match TRBD2. Germline CDR1 is MDHEN and CDR2 is SYDVKM. The CDR3 covers 16 residues. Losses at the gene ends were 6 bases for V and 5 bases for J; bases not matched to a gene: 9. The CDR3 DNA reads as TGTGCCAGCAGCACTAGCGGGAGTCGGAGGAACAATGAGCAGTTCTTC. Translation: CASSTSGSRRNNEQFF.

The chain uses TRBV28 and TRBJ2-7; D is possibly TRBD2 (5 bases). Trimming cost V 4 bases and J 0 bases, with 16 bases left between them. Germline-derived CDR1 and CDR2 are MDHEN and SYDVKM. The CDR3 is 16 residues long. The CDR3 DNA is TGTGCCAGCAGTTCCCGACGCGGGCTAATCTCCTACGAGCAGTACTTC. This codes for CASSSRRGLISYEQYF. Drawing the rest from reference TRBV28 and TRBJ2-7, the complete variable domain is DVKVTQSSRYLVKRTGEKVFLECVQDMDHENMFWYRQDPGLGLRLIYFSYDVKMKEKGDIPEGYSVSREKKERFSLILESASTNQTSMYLCASSSRRGLISYEQYFGPGTRLTVT.

This chain links TRBV6-5 with TRBJ2-1; TRBD2 agrees at 10 bases. This CDR3 spans 16 amino acids. The V gene end was trimmed by 2 bases and the J gene end by 7 bases; junction bases not matched to a gene: 8. The germline V gene encodes CDR1 MNHEY and CDR2 SVGAGI. The chain's CDR3 is CASSYGPGLAPNEQFF. In nucleotides, the CDR3 is TGTGCCAGCAGTTACGGCCCGGGACTAGCGCCGAATGAGCAGTTCTTC.

V usage is TRBV7-7 and J usage is TRBJ2-1, with TRBD2 identical over 7 bases. CDR3 size: 15 residues. Germline V CDR1 and CDR2: SSHAT, FNYEAQ (reference sequence). The ends lost 5 bases at V and 0 bases at J; junction bases unmatched: 4. CDR3 in DNA: TGTGCCAGCAGCCTACGACTAGCCTCCTACAATGAGCAGTTCTTC. This codes for CASSLRLASYNEQFF.

The gene calls are TRBV28 and TRBJ1-5; no clear D gene. V lost 3 bases and J 0 bases, leaving 9 bases between the germline ends. This CDR3 is 15 amino acids long. CDR1 is MDHEN and CDR2 is SYDVKM in the germline V gene. The CDR3 region has the DNA TGTGCCAGCAGTTTCTTGAGCCTTAGCAATCAGCCCCAGCATTTT. It is translated as CASSFLSLSNQPQHF.

The chain joins TRBV23-1 to TRBJ1-6; 8 bases fit TRBD1. TRBV23-1 is sorted into the ORF group, with uncertain function. The CDR3 consists of 14 residues. With V trimmed by 6 bases and J by 5 bases, 3 bases remained unmatched. CDR3 in amino acids: CASSLDRDNSPLHF. The DNA for the CDR3 is TGCGCCAGCAGCCTGGACAGGGATAATTCACCCCTCCACTTT.

This sequence joins TRBV19 and TRBJ1-2; TRBD1 aligns across 7 bases. Looked up from germline, CDR1 is LNHDA and CDR2 is SQIVND (reference sequence). CDR3 length: 14 amino acids. V lost 4 bases, J lost 4 bases, and 6 bases stayed unmatched. CDR3 protein: CASSTQGMGYGYTF. As DNA, the CDR3 is TGTGCCAGTAGTACACAGGGGATGGGCTATGGCTACACCTTC.

The V and J genes are TRBV7-9 and TRBJ2-7, with 8 bases lining up with TRBD1. The CDR3 is 12 amino acids. J was trimmed by 5 bases and V by 4 bases; bases with no gene match: 1. The germline gives CDR1 SEHNR, CDR2 FQNEAQ (reference sequence). The CDR3 bases are TGTGCCAGCAGCTCGACAGGGGACGAGCAGTACTTC. Encoded protein: CASSSTGDEQYF.

The V gene is TRBV7-9, the J gene TRBJ2-5; D is perhaps TRBD1 (5 bases). V was pared by 1 base and J by 5 bases, with 14 bases between. Germline V gives CDR1 SEHNR, CDR2 FQNEAQ (reference sequence). This CDR3 is 15 amino acids long. CDR3 nucleotide sequence: TGTGCCAGCAGCTTAGGCGCACAGGCCGGTGAGACCCAGTACTTC. As protein: CASSLGAQAGETQYF.

The genes are TRBV19 and TRBJ1-4; D is perhaps TRBD1 (5 bases). The CDR3 sequence is 11 residues long. V lost 8 bases to trimming and J lost 7 bases, with 8 bases between them. CDR1 is LNHDA and CDR2 is SQIVND in the germline V gene (reference sequence). The CDR3 DNA reads as TGTGCCAGTGCGACAGCTGAAAAACTGTTTTTT. This codes for CASATAEKLFF.

The chain joins TRBV5-8 to TRBJ1-1; 10 nucleotides agree with TRBD1. This CDR3 has 14 amino acids. Germline loops: CDR1 SGHTS, CDR2 YDEGEE. V lost 4 bases, J lost 11 bases, and 11 bases stayed unmatched. The CDR3 nucleotides are TGTGCCAGCAGCCCCAACCGGGGGACAGGGGACGCTTTCTTT. Its translation: CASSPNRGTGDAFF.

The rearrangement joins TRBV4-1 to TRBJ2-7; 10 bases fit TRBD1. V lost 3 bases, J lost 2 bases, and 7 bases stayed unmatched. The CDR3 loop spans 16 amino acids. Per germline, CDR1 MGHRA and CDR2 YSYEKL. CDR3 in DNA: TGCGCCAGCAGCCACCCCGGGACAGGGGTCACCTACGAGCAGTACTTC. Protein product: CASSHPGTGVTYEQYF.

This sequence joins TRBV7-6 and TRBJ2-1; 10 bases fit TRBD1. Germline CDR1 reads SGHVS; CDR2 reads FNYEAQ. The V and J ends lost 3 bases and 8 bases, in that order; junction bases with no gene match: 7. This CDR3 has 15 residues. The CDR3 coding sequence is TGTGCCAGCAGCTTCGATGACAGGGGGCTCGATGAGCAGTTCTTC. As protein: CASSFDDRGLDEQFF. Using reference TRBV7-6 and TRBJ2-1 for the parts outside the CDR3, the full variable domain is GAGVSQSPRYKVTKRGQDVALRCDPISGHVSLYWYRQALGQGPEFLTYFNYEAQQDKSGLPNDRFSAERPEGSISTLTIQRTEQRDSAMYRCASSFDDRGLDEQFFGPGTRLTVL.

The chain carries TRBV15 and TRBJ1-2, with TRBD1 matching over 11 bases. The germline V gene encodes CDR1 LNHNV and CDR2 YYDKDF (reference sequence). This CDR3 spans 17 amino acids. After removal of 2 bases from V and 7 bases from J, the junction contained 12 bases not matched to a gene. The CDR3 region has the DNA TGTGCCACCAGCAGAACTTCGCCGGGACAGGGGGGACGTGGCTACACCTTC. It specifies CATSRTSPGQGGRGYTF.